This TCR beta chain was recovered during a study of Ad26.COV2.S vaccination and SARS-CoV-2 variants. Study-wide background: The COV1001 Ad26.COV2.S trial arm included the donor. General study points: Possible underestimation of total T cell responses by the TCR breadth and depth analyses was noted. Placebo recipients had lower spike-specific TCR breadth than vaccine recipients.

Turning to this clone: What it binds is unknown.

Stated treatment: some 19 received Ad26.COV2.S at low or high dose, single or two shots; about 5 received placebo; per-sample allocation not given. On day 63 after the first injection, vaccine and placebo recipients gave samples. The vaccine delivered Wuhan-strain SARS-CoV-2 spike through an Ad26 vector. Data came from immunoSEQ multiplex PCR; TCRdb stores just in-frame clones and leaves some out. The table shows around 400,000 clones, with approximately 83% occurring only once. The CDR3 runs 16 residues. The V and J ends lost 0 bases and 3 bases respectively, with 12 bases between them. Germline CDR1 and CDR2: MGHRA and YSYEKL.

This TCR was recovered from a person between 18 and 65 years old who received the Ad26.COV2.S COVID-19 vaccine or a placebo. The V gene is TRBV4-1, the J gene TRBJ2-1; D may correspond to TRBD1 or TRBD2 (5 bases each). Sequenced here: peripheral blood, sampled in a trial of Ad26.COV2.S vaccine versus placebo. Written as DNA, the CDR3 is TGCGCCAGCAGCCAAGAATCTCGTGGGGGCTACAATGAGCAGTTCTTC. It specifies CASSQESRGGYNEQFF.